These T cell receptor beta chains were read from a single sample in a study of blood T cell repertoires in COVID-19. TCRdb keeps only in-frame clones here, not all; method: immunoSEQ multiplex PCR. The table records 55,000 to 70,000 clones, more than 85% of them present only once. Sequencing was carried out using peripheral blood. These receptor sequences come from a man aged 55-75 years with acute or convalescent COVID-19. Both conserved end residues are part of each CDR3. The order of the fields is CDR3 length, D gene, clone size, V gene, J gene, CDR3 DNA, CDR3 protein. D genes are given only for firm matches. The size entry is marked missing in some rows and otherwise reads once, few, many or a size class.

len: 15; d_gene: TRBD1; abundance: NA; v_gene: TRBV5-1; j_gene: TRBJ1-2; CDR3nt: TGCGCCAGCAGCTTGTTTACAGGGGGACCCTATGGCTACACCTTC; CDR3aa: CASSLFTGGPYGYTF
len: 15; d_gene: NA; abundance: NA; v_gene: TRBV7-3; j_gene: TRBJ1-6; CDR3nt: TGTGCCAGCAGCTCAAACGGAGGTCTAGGTTCACCCCTCCACTTT; CDR3aa: CASSSNGGLGSPLHF
len: 14; d_gene: NA; abundance: NA; v_gene: TRBV20-1; j_gene: TRBJ2-1; CDR3nt: TGCAGTGCTAGTACTGGCGGAAGCTACAATGAGCAGTTCTTC; CDR3aa: CSASTGGSYNEQFF
len: 12; d_gene: NA; abundance: NA; v_gene: TRBV24-1; j_gene: TRBJ2-5; CDR3nt: TGTGCCACCAGTGATTTTAGTGACTCCCAGTACTTC; CDR3aa: CATSDFSDSQYF
len: 15; d_gene: TRBD1; abundance: NA; v_gene: TRBV11-2; j_gene: TRBJ2-1; CDR3nt: TGTGCCAGCAGCTTGCAAAGAGGGGGCTTTAATGAGCAGTTCTTC; CDR3aa: CASSLQRGGFNEQFF
len: 16; d_gene: TRBD2; abundance: medium-sized; v_gene: TRBV2; j_gene: TRBJ2-1; CDR3nt: TGTGCCAGCAGTGAAGCGCTTAGCGGGAGGAACAATGAGCAGTTCTTC; CDR3aa: CASSEALSGRNNEQFF
len: 15; d_gene: TRBD2; abundance: once; v_gene: TRBV11-3; j_gene: TRBJ2-2; CDR3nt: TGTGCCAGCAGCTATTCGACTAGCGGTGCCGGGGAGCTGTTTTTT; CDR3aa: CASSYSTSGAGELFF
len: 15; d_gene: TRBD1; abundance: NA; v_gene: TRBV7-2; j_gene: TRBJ2-7; CDR3nt: TGTGCCAGCAGCTTAAAGGGACAGGGGATAGGAGAGCAGTACTTC; CDR3aa: CASSLKGQGIGEQYF
len: 17; d_gene: NA; abundance: NA; v_gene: TRBV3-1/TRBV3-2; j_gene: TRBJ2-1; CDR3nt: TGTGCCAGCAGCCAAGAGGCCTCTCCCAGCTCCTACAATGAGCAGTTCTTC; CDR3aa: CASSQEASPSSYNEQFF
len: 14; d_gene: TRBD2; abundance: NA; v_gene: TRBV6-5; j_gene: TRBJ2-7; CDR3nt: TGTGCCAGCAGTTCGGGACTAGCGGGACAGAAGCAGTACTTC; CDR3aa: CASSSGLAGQKQYF
len: 17; d_gene: TRBD1; abundance: NA; v_gene: TRBV5-1; j_gene: TRBJ1-2; CDR3nt: TGCGCCAGCAGCGAGACCGGGACAGGGGGCAAAGACTATGGCTACACCTTC; CDR3aa: CASSETGTGGKDYGYTF
len: 14; d_gene: TRBD2; abundance: NA; v_gene: TRBV6-2/TRBV6-3; j_gene: TRBJ2-7; CDR3nt: TGTGCCAGCAGTTACCTAGCGGGAAGCTACGAGCAGTACTTC; CDR3aa: CASSYLAGSYEQYF
len: 16; d_gene: NA; abundance: NA; v_gene: TRBV12-2; j_gene: TRBJ1-4; CDR3nt: TGTGCAAGTCGCTTAAGGACAGTTGGGACTAATGAAAAACTGTTTTTT; CDR3aa: CASRLRTVGTNEKLFF
len: 16; d_gene: TRBD1; abundance: once; v_gene: TRBV18; j_gene: TRBJ1-5; CDR3nt: TGTGCCAGCTCACCAGTGGACAGGGGGGAAAATCAGCCCCAGCATTTT; CDR3aa: CASSPVDRGENQPQHF
len: 15; d_gene: TRBD1; abundance: NA; v_gene: TRBV4-3; j_gene: TRBJ1-5; CDR3nt: TGCGCCAGCAGCCAAGAGGACAGGGTCGACCAGCCCCAGCATTTT; CDR3aa: CASSQEDRVDQPQHF
len: 16; d_gene: TRBD2; abundance: NA; v_gene: TRBV24-1; j_gene: TRBJ2-5; CDR3nt: TGTGCCACCAGTGATAAGACTAGCGGGGTTCGAGAGACCCAGTACTTC; CDR3aa: CATSDKTSGVRETQYF
len: 16; d_gene: NA; abundance: NA; v_gene: TRBV19; j_gene: TRBJ2-1; CDR3nt: TGTGCCACCAGCTCCGGAGTGTCTAGTGCCTACAATGAGCAGTTCTTC; CDR3aa: CATSSGVSSAYNEQFF
len: 17; d_gene: TRBD2; abundance: NA; v_gene: TRBV10-3; j_gene: TRBJ2-7; CDR3nt: TGTGCCATCAGTGAGTCCCGGACTAGCGGGAACTCCTACGAGCAGTACTTC; CDR3aa: CAISESRTSGNSYEQYF
len: 17; d_gene: TRBD1; abundance: NA; v_gene: TRBV27; j_gene: TRBJ1-6; CDR3nt: TGTGCCAGCAGCTTACTACCTCAGGGGGCGCTAGGGTCACCCCTCCACTTT; CDR3aa: CASSLLPQGALGSPLHF
len: 17; d_gene: TRBD2; abundance: NA; v_gene: TRBV7-9; j_gene: TRBJ2-2; CDR3nt: TGTGCCAGCGGGGGGAGACTCTTCAGCGGGAGGTCCGGGGAGCTGTTTTTT; CDR3aa: CASGGRLFSGRSGELFF
len: 13; d_gene: NA; abundance: few; v_gene: TRBV2; j_gene: TRBJ2-3; CDR3nt: TGTGCCAGCAGTGCCGAGAGCACAGATACGCAGTATTTT; CDR3aa: CASSAESTDTQYF
len: 14; d_gene: NA; abundance: NA; v_gene: TRBV9; j_gene: TRBJ2-7; CDR3nt: TGTGCCAGCAGCGTAGCTGCGGGGACCTACGAGCAGTACTTC; CDR3aa: CASSVAAGTYEQYF
len: 14; d_gene: TRBD1; abundance: NA; v_gene: TRBV27; j_gene: TRBJ2-2; CDR3nt: TGTGCCAGCAGTTTACAGGGGGCGGCCGGGGAGCTGTTTTTT; CDR3aa: CASSLQGAAGELFF
len: 13; d_gene: NA; abundance: NA; v_gene: TRBV24-1; j_gene: TRBJ2-7; CDR3nt: TGTGCCACCAGTGATAGCAGGGTTTACGAGCAGTACTTC; CDR3aa: CATSDSRVYEQYF
len: 13; d_gene: NA; abundance: NA; v_gene: TRBV10-3; j_gene: TRBJ2-1; CDR3nt: TGTGCCAACTCCGGGACTCATCTAAATGAGCAGTTCTTC; CDR3aa: CANSGTHLNEQFF
len: 10; d_gene: NA; abundance: NA; v_gene: TRBV12-3/TRBV12-4; j_gene: TRBJ2-5; CDR3nt: TGTGCCAGCGGGGGGGAGACCCAGTACTTC; CDR3aa: CASGGETQYF
len: 15; d_gene: NA; abundance: NA; v_gene: TRBV6-5; j_gene: TRBJ1-2; CDR3nt: TGTGCCAGCACCTCTAACCGGGGAGGGAACTATGGCTACACCTTC; CDR3aa: CASTSNRGGNYGYTF
len: 14; d_gene: NA; abundance: NA; v_gene: TRBV9; j_gene: TRBJ2-1; CDR3nt: TGTGCCAGCAGCGTTGGCGGGACTCATAATGAGCAGTTCTTC; CDR3aa: CASSVGGTHNEQFF
len: 14; d_gene: NA; abundance: medium-sized; v_gene: TRBV15; j_gene: TRBJ2-1; CDR3nt: TGTGCCACCAGCAGAAGCCCCCTTTTGGATGAGCAGTTCTTC; CDR3aa: CATSRSPLLDEQFF
len: 18; d_gene: TRBD2; abundance: few; v_gene: TRBV10-3; j_gene: TRBJ2-7; CDR3nt: TGTGCCATCAGTGAGTCCGCCGTAGGACTAGCGGACTACTACGAGCAGTACTTC; CDR3aa: CAISESAVGLADYYEQYF
len: 13; d_gene: NA; abundance: NA; v_gene: TRBV12-3/TRBV12-4; j_gene: TRBJ2-7; CDR3nt: TGTGCCAGCAGCCCCGGCCTTGGCGGGGAGCAGTACTTC; CDR3aa: CASSPGLGGEQYF
len: 16; d_gene: NA; abundance: NA; v_gene: TRBV23-1; j_gene: TRBJ2-5; CDR3nt: TGCGCCAGCAGCCTCCCCCAGGGTTTTGGGGGGGAGACCCAGTACTTC; CDR3aa: CASSLPQGFGGETQYF
len: 15; d_gene: NA; abundance: NA; v_gene: TRBV5-1; j_gene: TRBJ2-1; CDR3nt: TGCGCCAGCAGCTCGGCCAGGGTTCGGGACAATGAGCAGTTCTTC; CDR3aa: CASSSARVRDNEQFF
len: 16; d_gene: NA; abundance: NA; v_gene: TRBV27; j_gene: TRBJ2-5; CDR3nt: TGTGCCAGCAGTTTAACAGGGAGGGCCGGGAGAGAGACCCAGTACTTC; CDR3aa: CASSLTGRAGRETQYF
len: 18; d_gene: TRBD2; abundance: NA; v_gene: TRBV7-2; j_gene: TRBJ2-5; CDR3nt: TGTGCCAGCAGCTCAGGGCAGGGAAGCGGGAGCGTGTGGGAGACCCAGTACTTC; CDR3aa: CASSSGQGSGSVWETQYF
len: 13; d_gene: TRBD1; abundance: NA; v_gene: TRBV7-9; j_gene: TRBJ2-7; CDR3nt: TGTGCCAGCAGCGGACAGGGGTTATACGAGCAGTACTTC; CDR3aa: CASSGQGLYEQYF
len: 16; d_gene: TRBD1; abundance: NA; v_gene: TRBV19; j_gene: TRBJ1-6; CDR3nt: TGTGCCAGTAGTATACTACTGACAGGGGGAAATTCACCCCTCCACTTT; CDR3aa: CASSILLTGGNSPLHF
len: 18; d_gene: NA; abundance: NA; v_gene: TRBV18; j_gene: TRBJ1-1; CDR3nt: TGTGCCAGCTTACCACGTGGGATGACAGGTGTAATGAACACTGAAGCTTTCTTT; CDR3aa: CASLPRGMTGVMNTEAFF
len: 13; d_gene: NA; abundance: NA; v_gene: TRBV6-5; j_gene: TRBJ1-1; CDR3nt: TGTGCCAGCAGTTATACAAGGAACACTGAAGCTTTCTTT; CDR3aa: CASSYTRNTEAFF
len: 18; d_gene: NA; abundance: NA; v_gene: TRBV30; j_gene: TRBJ1-2; CDR3nt: TGTGCCTGGAGTTCACAACTGACAGGACGGATCACCATCTATGGCTACACCTTC; CDR3aa: CAWSSQLTGRITIYGYTF
len: 15; d_gene: TRBD1; abundance: once; v_gene: TRBV30; j_gene: TRBJ1-1; CDR3nt: TGTGCCTGGATCTTGCCGGGACAGGGTTTCACTGAAGCTTTCTTT; CDR3aa: CAWILPGQGFTEAFF
len: 13; d_gene: NA; abundance: NA; v_gene: TRBV11-2; j_gene: TRBJ2-5; CDR3nt: TGTGCCAGCAGCCCAGACCATACGGGGACCCAGTACTTC; CDR3aa: CASSPDHTGTQYF
len: 13; d_gene: NA; abundance: NA; v_gene: TRBV9; j_gene: TRBJ1-6; CDR3nt: TGTGCCAGCAGCGCCGTTAGTAATTCACCCCTCCACTTT; CDR3aa: CASSAVSNSPLHF
len: 15; d_gene: TRBD2; abundance: NA; v_gene: TRBV7-9; j_gene: TRBJ2-5; CDR3nt: TGTGCCAGCAGCCTGACTAGCGGTACCCAAGAGACCCAGTACTTC; CDR3aa: CASSLTSGTQETQYF
len: 15; d_gene: TRBD2; abundance: NA; v_gene: TRBV3-1/TRBV3-2; j_gene: TRBJ2-5; CDR3nt: TGTGCCAGCAGCCTGAGGACTAGCGGGCAAGAGACCCAGTACTTC; CDR3aa: CASSLRTSGQETQYF